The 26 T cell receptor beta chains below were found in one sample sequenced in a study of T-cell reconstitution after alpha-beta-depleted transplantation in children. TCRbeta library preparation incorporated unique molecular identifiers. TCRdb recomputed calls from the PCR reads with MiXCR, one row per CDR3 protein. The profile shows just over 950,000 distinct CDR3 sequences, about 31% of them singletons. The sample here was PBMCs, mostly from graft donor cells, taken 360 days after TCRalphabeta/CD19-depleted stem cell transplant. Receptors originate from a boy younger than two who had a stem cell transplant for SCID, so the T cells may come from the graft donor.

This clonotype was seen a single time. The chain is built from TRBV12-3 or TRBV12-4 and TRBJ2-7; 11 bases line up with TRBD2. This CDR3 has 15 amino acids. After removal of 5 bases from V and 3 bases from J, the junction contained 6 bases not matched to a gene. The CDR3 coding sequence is TGTGCCAGCAGTAACCCTGGGACTAGCGGCTACGAGCAGTACTTC. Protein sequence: CASSNPGTSGYEQYF.

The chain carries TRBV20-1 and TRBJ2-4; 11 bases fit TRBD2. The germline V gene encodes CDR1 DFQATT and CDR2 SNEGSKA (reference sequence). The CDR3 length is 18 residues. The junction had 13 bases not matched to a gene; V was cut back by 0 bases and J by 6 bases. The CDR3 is CSARDPTRLAGGGNIQYF. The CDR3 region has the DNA TGCAGTGCTAGAGATCCGACCAGGCTAGCGGGGGGAGGAAACATTCAGTACTTC.

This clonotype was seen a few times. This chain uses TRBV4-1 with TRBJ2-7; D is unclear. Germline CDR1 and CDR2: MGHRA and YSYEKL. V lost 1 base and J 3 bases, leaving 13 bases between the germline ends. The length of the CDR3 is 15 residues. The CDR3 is CASSQGTPELYEQYF. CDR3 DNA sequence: TGCGCCAGCAGCCAAGGGACCCCGGAACTCTACGAGCAGTACTTC.

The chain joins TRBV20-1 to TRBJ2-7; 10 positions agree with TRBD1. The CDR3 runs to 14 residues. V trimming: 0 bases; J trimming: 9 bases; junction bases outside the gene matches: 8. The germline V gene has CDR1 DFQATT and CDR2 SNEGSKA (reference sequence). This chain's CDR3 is CSAREGTGDLRQYF. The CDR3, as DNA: TGCAGTGCTAGAGAAGGGACAGGGGATCTAAGGCAGTACTTC.

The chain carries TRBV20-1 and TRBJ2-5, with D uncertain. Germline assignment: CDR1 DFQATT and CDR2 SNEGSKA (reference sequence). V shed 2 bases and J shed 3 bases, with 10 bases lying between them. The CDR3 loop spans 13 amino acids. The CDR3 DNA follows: TGCAGTGCTAGAAGCGAGAGCAAAGAGACCCAGTACTTC. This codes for CSARSESKETQYF.

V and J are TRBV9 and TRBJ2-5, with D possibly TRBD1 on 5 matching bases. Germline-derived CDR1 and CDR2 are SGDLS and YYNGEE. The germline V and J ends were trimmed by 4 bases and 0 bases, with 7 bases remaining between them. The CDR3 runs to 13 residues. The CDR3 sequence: CASSFRDQETQYF. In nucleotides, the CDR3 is TGTGCCAGCAGCTTCAGGGACCAAGAGACCCAGTACTTC.

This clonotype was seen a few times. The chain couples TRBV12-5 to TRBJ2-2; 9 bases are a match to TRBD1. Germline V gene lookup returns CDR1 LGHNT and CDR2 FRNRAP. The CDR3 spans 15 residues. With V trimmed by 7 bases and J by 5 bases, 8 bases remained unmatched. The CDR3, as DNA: TGTGCTAGTGCCGGGGGACAGGGCGAGACCGGGGAGCTGTTTTTT. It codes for CASAGGQGETGELFF.

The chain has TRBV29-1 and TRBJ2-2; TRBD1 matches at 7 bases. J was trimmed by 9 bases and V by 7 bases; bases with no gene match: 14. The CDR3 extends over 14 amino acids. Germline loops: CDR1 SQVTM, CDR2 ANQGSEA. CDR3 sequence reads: CSATFDRAQRELFF. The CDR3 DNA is TGCAGCGCGACCTTCGACAGGGCCCAAAGGGAGCTGTTTTTT.

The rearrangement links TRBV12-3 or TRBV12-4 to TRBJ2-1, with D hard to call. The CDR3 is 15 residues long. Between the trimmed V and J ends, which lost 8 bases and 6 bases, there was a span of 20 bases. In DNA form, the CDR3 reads TGTGCCAGCCATTTAACGGCCCGACCTTTCAATGAGCAGTTCTTC. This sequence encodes CASHLTARPFNEQFF.

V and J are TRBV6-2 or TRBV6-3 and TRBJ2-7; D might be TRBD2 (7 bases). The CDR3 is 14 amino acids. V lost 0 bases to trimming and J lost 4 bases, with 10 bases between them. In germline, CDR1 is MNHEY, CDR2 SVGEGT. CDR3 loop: CASSYSAGAYEQYF. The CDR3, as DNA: TGTGCCAGCAGTTACTCGGCGGGGGCTTACGAGCAGTACTTC.

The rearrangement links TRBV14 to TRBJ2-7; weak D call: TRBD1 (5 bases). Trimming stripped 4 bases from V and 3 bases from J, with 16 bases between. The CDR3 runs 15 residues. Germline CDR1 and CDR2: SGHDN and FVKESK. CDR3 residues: CASSPLSRVGYEQYF. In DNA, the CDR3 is TGTGCCAGCAGCCCCCTGTCCAGGGTTGGCTACGAGCAGTACTTC.

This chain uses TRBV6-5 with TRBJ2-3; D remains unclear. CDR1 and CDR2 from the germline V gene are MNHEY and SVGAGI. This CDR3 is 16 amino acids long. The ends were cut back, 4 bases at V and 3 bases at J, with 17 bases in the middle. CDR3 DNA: TGTGCCAGCAGTTTTCTCTCCCTCCCCGCGACAGATACGCAGTATTTT. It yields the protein CASSFLSLPATDTQYF.

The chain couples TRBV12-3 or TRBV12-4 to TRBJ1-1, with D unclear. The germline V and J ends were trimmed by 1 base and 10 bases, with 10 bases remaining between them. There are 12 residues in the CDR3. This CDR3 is CASSLDGIVAFF. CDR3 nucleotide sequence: TGTGCCAGCAGTTTAGACGGGATCGTAGCTTTCTTT.

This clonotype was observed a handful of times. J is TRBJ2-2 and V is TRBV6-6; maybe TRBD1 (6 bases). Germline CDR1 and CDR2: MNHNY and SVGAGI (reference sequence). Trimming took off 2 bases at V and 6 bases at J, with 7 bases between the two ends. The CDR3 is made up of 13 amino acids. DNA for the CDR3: TGTGCCAGCAGTTACGCAGGGGCCGGGGAGCTGTTTTTT. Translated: CASSYAGAGELFF.

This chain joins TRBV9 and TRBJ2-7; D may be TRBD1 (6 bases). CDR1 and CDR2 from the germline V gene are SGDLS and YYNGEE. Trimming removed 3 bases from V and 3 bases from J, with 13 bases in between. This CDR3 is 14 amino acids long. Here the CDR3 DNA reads TGTGCCAGCAGCGCCGGGACACCCAGCTACGAGCAGTACTTC. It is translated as CASSAGTPSYEQYF. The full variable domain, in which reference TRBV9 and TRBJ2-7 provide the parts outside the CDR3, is DSGVTQTPKHLITATGQRVTLRCSPRSGDLSVYWYQQSLDQGLQFLIQYYNGEERAKGNILERFSAQQFPDLHSELNLSSLELGDSALYFCASSAGTPSYEQYFGPGTRLTVT.

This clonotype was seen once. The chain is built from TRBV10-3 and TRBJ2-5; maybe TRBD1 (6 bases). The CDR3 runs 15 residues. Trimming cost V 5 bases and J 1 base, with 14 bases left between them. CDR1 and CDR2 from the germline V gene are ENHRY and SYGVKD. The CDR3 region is CAISRSDSPQETQYF. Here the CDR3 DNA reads TGTGCCATCAGTCGCTCGGACAGTCCCCAAGAGACCCAGTACTTC.

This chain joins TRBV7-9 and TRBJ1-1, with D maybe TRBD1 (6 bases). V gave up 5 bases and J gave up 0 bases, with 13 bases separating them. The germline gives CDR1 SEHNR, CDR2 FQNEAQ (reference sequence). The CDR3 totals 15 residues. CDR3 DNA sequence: TGTGCCAGCAGCCTGGGGGCAGGGTTGAACACTGAAGCTTTCTTT. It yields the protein CASSLGAGLNTEAFF.

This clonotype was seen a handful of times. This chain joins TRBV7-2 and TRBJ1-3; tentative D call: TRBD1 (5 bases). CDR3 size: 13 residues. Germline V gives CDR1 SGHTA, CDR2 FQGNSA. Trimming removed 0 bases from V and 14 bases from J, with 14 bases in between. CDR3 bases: TGTGCCAGCAGCTTAGCCTACGGGGGTCCGCTATATTTT. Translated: CASSLAYGGPLYF.

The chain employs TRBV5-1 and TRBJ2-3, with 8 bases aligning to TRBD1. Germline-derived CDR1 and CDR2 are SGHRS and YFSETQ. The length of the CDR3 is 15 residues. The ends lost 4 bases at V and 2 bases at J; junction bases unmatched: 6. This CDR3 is CASSADRVVTDTQYF. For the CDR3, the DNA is TGCGCCAGCAGCGCGGACAGGGTAGTCACAGATACGCAGTATTTT. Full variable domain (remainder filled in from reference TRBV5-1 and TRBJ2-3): KAGVTQTPRYLIKTRGQQVTLSCSPISGHRSVSWYQQTPGQGLQFLFEYFSETQRNKGNFPGRFSGRQFSNSRSEMNVSTLELGDSALYLCASSADRVVTDTQYFGPGTRLTVL.

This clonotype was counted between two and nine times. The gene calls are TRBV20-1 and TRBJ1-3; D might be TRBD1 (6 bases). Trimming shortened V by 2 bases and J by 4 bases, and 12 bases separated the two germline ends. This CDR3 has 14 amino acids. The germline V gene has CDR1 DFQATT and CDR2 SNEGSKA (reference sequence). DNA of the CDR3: TGCAGTGCTAGACGTATTGGACAGGGAAACACCATATATTTT. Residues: CSARRIGQGNTIYF.

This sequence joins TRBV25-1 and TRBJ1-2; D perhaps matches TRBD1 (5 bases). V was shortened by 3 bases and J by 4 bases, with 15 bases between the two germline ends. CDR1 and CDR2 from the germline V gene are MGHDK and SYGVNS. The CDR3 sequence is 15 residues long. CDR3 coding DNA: TGTGCCAGCAGTGATGAGGGGCGACACTTCTATGGCTACACCTTC. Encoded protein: CASSDEGRHFYGYTF.

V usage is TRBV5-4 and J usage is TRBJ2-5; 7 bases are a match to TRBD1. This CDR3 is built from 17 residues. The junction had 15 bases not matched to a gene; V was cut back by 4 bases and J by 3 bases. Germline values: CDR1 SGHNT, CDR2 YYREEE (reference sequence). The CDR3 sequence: CASSPGTAIWEKETQYF. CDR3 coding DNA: TGTGCCAGCAGCCCAGGGACAGCGATTTGGGAGAAAGAGACCCAGTACTTC.

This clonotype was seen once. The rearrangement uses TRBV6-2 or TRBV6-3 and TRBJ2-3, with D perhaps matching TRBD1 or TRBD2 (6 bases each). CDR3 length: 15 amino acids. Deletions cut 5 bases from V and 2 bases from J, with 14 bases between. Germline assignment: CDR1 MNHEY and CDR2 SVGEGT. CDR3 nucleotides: TGTGCCAGCAGTCGGAGGGGGATCAACACAGATACGCAGTATTTT. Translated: CASSRRGINTDTQYF.

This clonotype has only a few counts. For the CDR3, the DNA is TGTGCCAACACGGGGGGTGGAACCGGGGAGCTGTTTTTT. It translates to CANTGGGTGELFF. V and J are TRBV6-2 or TRBV6-3 and TRBJ2-2; 7 bases map to TRBD2. V lost 10 bases and J lost 5; bases outside the gene matches: 7. Looked up from germline, CDR1 is MNHEY and CDR2 is SVGEGT. The CDR3 runs to 13 residues.

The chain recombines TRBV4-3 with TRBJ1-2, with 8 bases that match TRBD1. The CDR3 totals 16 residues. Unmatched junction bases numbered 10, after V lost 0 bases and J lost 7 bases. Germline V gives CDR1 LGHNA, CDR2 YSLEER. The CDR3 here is CASSQDYPGQGRGYTF. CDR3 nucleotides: TGCGCCAGCAGCCAAGATTATCCCGGACAGGGTCGTGGCTACACCTTC.

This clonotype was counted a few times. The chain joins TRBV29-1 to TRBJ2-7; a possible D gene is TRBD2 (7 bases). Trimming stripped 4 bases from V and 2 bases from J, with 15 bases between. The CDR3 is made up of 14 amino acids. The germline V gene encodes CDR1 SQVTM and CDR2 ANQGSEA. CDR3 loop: CSVVWGGPPYEQYF. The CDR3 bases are TGCAGCGTTGTGTGGGGGGGCCCCCCCTACGAGCAGTACTTC.